The source of this TCR beta chain is a study of blood T cell repertoires in COVID-19. Study context: The origin of the acute and convalescent COVID-19 samples was the United States, Italy and Spain. T cells, B-cell-depleted T cells, or PBMCs provided the cDNA or gDNA that served as material.

As processed by the authors: Estimation of nucleated cell counts relied on the amplification of reference gene primers. Sequenced by immunoSEQ multiplex PCR; TCRdb stores in-frame clones only, minus some. V and J calls and clone size are given by that table; D and trimming were obtained from the DNA. Among around 170,000 clones listed, approximately 90% were seen once. This clone was counted a single time. CDR1 MDHEN and CDR2 SYDVKM come from the germline V gene. Trimming cost V 6 bases and J 5 bases; bases outside gene matches: 11. The CDR3 runs 15 residues. The sequence came from a woman aged 25-40 years with acute or convalescent COVID-19. This chain uses TRBV28 with TRBJ2-5; 8 bases map to TRBD2. The material sequenced was peripheral blood. The CDR3 DNA follows: TGTGCCAGCAGCCTCCCCGGGGGGGGGCAGGAGACCCAGTACTTC. It codes for CASSLPGGGQETQYF.